A single sample is the source of the 9 T cell receptor beta chains below, sequenced in a study of blood T cell repertoires in COVID-19 (dated by TCRdb to 2020 to 2022). The library was obtained by the immunoSEQ multiplex PCR assay. TCRdb obtained this table from immuneACCESS and retained in-frame rearrangements with V and J assigned. These tables miss some clones; where compared with another copy, unresolved V genes account for less than half of the shortfall, and the remainder is unexplained. The sample table holds 250,000 or so clones, of which more than 70% were seen once. Roughly 2.5% of the sample belongs to the ten largest clones. The specimen was PBMCs or T cells enriched from blood (not recorded which). The receptors were gathered from a woman aged 40 to 50 with acute COVID-19.

This sequence joins TRBV27 and TRBJ2-1; maybe TRBD2 (6 bases). This CDR3 has 16 amino acids. V was trimmed by 6 bases and J by 1 base, leaving 16 bases between them. Germline V lookup: CDR1 MNHEY, CDR2 SMNVEV (reference sequence). The CDR3 nucleotides read TGTGCCAGCAGCCCTGTTAGTGCGGGGTCCTACAATGAGCAGTTCTTC. Protein product: CASSPVSAGSYNEQFF.

V usage is TRBV5-5 and J usage is TRBJ2-3; possibly TRBD2 for D (5 bases). With 3 bases removed from V and 2 bases from J, the gap between germline ends came to 10 bases. This CDR3 is built from 14 residues. Germline CDR1 reads SGHKS; CDR2 reads YYEKEE (reference sequence). The CDR3 bases are TGTGCCAGCAGCTCTTCCGGGATCACAGATACGCAGTATTTT. Amino acid sequence: CASSSSGITDTQYF.

V is TRBV4-1 and J is TRBJ1-1; D call uncertain. Trimming cost V 2 bases and J 8 bases, with 6 bases left between them. The length of the CDR3 is 11 residues. CDR1 is MGHRA, CDR2 YSYEKL, per germline. The CDR3 region has the DNA TGCGCCAGCAGCCAACTAGCGGAAGCTTTCTTT. Amino acids: CASSQLAEAFF.

This clone was seen just once. The chain has TRBV7-9 and TRBJ2-5; 10 bases map to TRBD2. J lost 1 base, V lost 5 bases, and 13 bases had no gene match. CDR1 and CDR2 (germline): SEHNR, FQNEAQ (reference sequence). This CDR3 has 18 residues. The DNA for the CDR3 is TGTGCCAGCAGCCAGAGCCTTAGCGGGGGGACCCGCCAAGAGACCCAGTACTTC. Protein sequence: CASSQSLSGGTRQETQYF.

The rearrangement links TRBV5-6 to TRBJ2-4, with unresolved D. CDR3 length: 16 amino acids. From germline, CDR1 is SGHDT and CDR2 YYEEEE. With 3 bases removed from V and 2 bases from J, the gap between germline ends came to 15 bases. The CDR3, as DNA: TGTGCCAGCAGCTCCCCTCGGGTGGCCTCCAAAAACATTCAGTACTTC. Protein product: CASSSPRVASKNIQYF. The variable domain in full, with the rest retrieved from reference TRBV5-6 and TRBJ2-4, is DAGVTQSPTHLIKTRGQQVTLRCSPKSGHDTVSWYQQALGQGPQFIFQYYEEEERQRGNFPDRFSGHQFPNYSSELNVNALLLGDSALYLCASSSPRVASKNIQYFGAGTRLSVL.

This clone was seen more than once but under ten times. This sequence joins TRBV5-1 and TRBJ1-1, with a tentative D call TRBD1 (6 bases). Germline V gene lookup returns CDR1 SGHRS and CDR2 YFSETQ. This CDR3 contains 14 residues. Trimming removed 3 bases at V and 5 bases at J, with 14 bases between. The CDR3 DNA is TGCGCCAGCAGCTCTACACAGGGATGGACTGAAGCTTTCTTT. Protein: CASSSTQGWTEAFF.

The chain couples TRBV7-2 to TRBJ1-3, with 7 bases lining up with TRBD1. This CDR3 spans 18 amino acids. The germline gives CDR1 SGHTA, CDR2 FQGNSA. J was trimmed by 0 bases and V by 6 bases; bases with no gene match: 14. The CDR3 sequence is CASSYPGTVSFSGNTIYF. CDR3 sequence (DNA): TGTGCCAGCAGTTATCCCGGGACAGTGAGCTTCTCTGGAAACACCATATATTTT.

V usage is TRBV7-9 and J usage is TRBJ2-3, with D perhaps TRBD2 (5 bases). This CDR3 has 15 amino acids. Germline CDR1 SEHNR, CDR2 FQNEAQ (reference sequence). V was shortened by 5 bases and J by 3 bases, with 15 bases between the two germline ends. The DNA for the CDR3 is TGTGCCAGCAGCCGTGGAGGCTATGAGACAGATACGCAGTATTTT. Amino acids: CASSRGGYETDTQYF. Full variable domain (missing parts from reference TRBV7-9 and TRBJ2-3): DTGVSQNPRHKITKRGQNVTFRCDPISEHNRLYWYRQTLGQGPEFLTYFQNEAQLEKSRLLSDRFSAERPKGSFSTLEIQRTEQGDSAMYLCASSRGGYETDTQYFGPGTRLTVL.

The chain carries TRBV2 and TRBJ2-7; weak D call: TRBD2 (5 bases). CDR3 length: 15 residues. The V gene lost 2 bases and the J gene lost 3 bases, with 14 bases spanning the gap. Germline V gene sequence: CDR1 SNHLY, CDR2 FYNNEI. CDR3 sequence: CASSETTSSFYEQYF. In DNA, the CDR3 is TGTGCCAGCAGTGAAACTACTAGTTCCTTCTACGAGCAGTACTTC.